The sample holds a few counts of the clone carrying this TCR beta chain. Its antigen remains unidentified. The data were taken from a study of cytomegalovirus exposure and HLA in healthy donors. Study findings and constraints: Indistinguishable V segments such as TRBV6-2 and TRBV6-3 were excluded.

The length of the CDR3 is 15 residues. Trimming removed 3 bases from V and 3 bases from J, with 15 bases in between. Germline CDR1 reads WNHNN; CDR2 reads SYGVQD (reference sequence). Primers included in the PCR were 60 Vbeta and 13 Jbeta primers. Original analysis: A later analysis tallied about 80 million unique TCR beta chains, 9.5 million to 14 million of them shared. Sequencing used immunoSEQ multiplex PCR; TCRdb keeps in-frame clones, though not all of them. V, J and clone size derive from that table, while D and trimming were established from the DNA sequence. The sample lists some 130,000 clones; roughly 85% were seen once.

The J gene is TRBJ2-7, the V gene TRBV10-1; D is perhaps TRBD1 (6 bases). The sequencing sample was made of PBMCs. The receptor was derived from a man aged 40-50 years in good health and CMV-seropositive. The DNA for the CDR3 is TGCGCCAGCAGTGAAATTGGGACACGACTCTACGAGCAGTACTTC. The encoded protein is CASSEIGTRLYEQYF.